This entry lists 20 T cell receptor beta chains sequenced from one sample in a study of shared clonotypes between healthy human individuals. The protocol was immunoSEQ multiplex PCR, while the TCRdb copy is restricted to in-frame clones and leaves out a portion. The table lists some 980,000 clones, 60% to 85% of them singletons. The material sequenced was memory CD4+ T cells sorted from blood. This sample's subset: CD45RA-negative fraction. Every receptor here comes from a man between 18 and 29 years old in good health.

The chain has TRBV7-8 and TRBJ1-3; D may be TRBD1 (5 bases). The CDR3 runs 13 residues. V lost 6 bases, J lost 3 bases, and 9 bases lay in between. The germline V gene has CDR1 SGHVS and CDR2 FQNEAQ. CDR3 in DNA: TGTGCCAGCAGAGGGACGAATGGAAACACCATATATTTT. Translation gives CASRGTNGNTIYF.

The V gene is TRBV4-1, the J gene TRBJ2-5; TRBD2 matches 12 bases. Germline V CDR1 and CDR2: MGHRA, YSYEKL. Trimming removed 2 bases from V and 5 bases from J; junction bases left unmatched: 9. The CDR3 is 17 residues long. The CDR3 coding sequence is TGCGCCAGCAGCCAAACACCCCTAGCGGGGGGGCTGGAGACCCAGTACTTC. Translating it yields CASSQTPLAGGLETQYF.

As to this clone: At the DNA level, this CDR3 is encoded by other sequences in the same sample as well. The chain is built from TRBV30 and TRBJ2-5; no clear D gene. CDR3 size: 13 residues. Per germline, CDR1 GTSNPN and CDR2 SVGIG (reference sequence). The V end was cut by 0 bases, the J end by 4 bases, with 9 bases between. The CDR3: CAWSVLSGETQYF. The CDR3 bases are TGTGCCTGGAGTGTACTATCTGGAGAGACCCAGTACTTC.

The CDR3 loop is CASSTLGNSGNTIYF. DNA for the CDR3: TGTGCCAGCAGCACGCTGGGCAACTCTGGAAACACCATATATTTT. The chain links TRBV5-5 to TRBJ1-3; D remains ambiguous. Trimming took 4 bases from V and 0 from J, leaving 11 bases between them. The CDR3 length is 15 residues. CDR1 and CDR2 from the germline V gene are SGHKS and YYEKEE (reference sequence).

This clone was detected once. V is TRBV10-3 and J is TRBJ1-6; D call uncertain. Germline V gene sequence: CDR1 ENHRY, CDR2 SYGVKD. The CDR3 extends over 17 amino acids. The V end was cut by 0 bases, the J end by 8 bases, with 17 bases between. CDR3 coding DNA: TGTGCCATCAGTGAGTCGGACGAACGAGCTAATTATTCACCCCTCCACTTT. Translated, it gives CAISESDERANYSPLHF.

The chain couples TRBV11-3 to TRBJ2-5; no clear D. The germline V and J ends were trimmed by 5 bases and 9 bases, with 16 bases remaining between them. The germline CDR1 and CDR2 sequences are SGHNT and YENEEA. The length of the CDR3 is 13 residues. The CDR3 coding sequence is TGTGCCAGCAGCCTGACACCCTTCCGGGCCCAGTACTTC. This codes for CASSLTPFRAQYF.

This chain uses TRBV5-1 with TRBJ2-3, with D unresolved. Trimming took 4 bases from V and 5 from J, leaving 17 bases between them. Per germline, CDR1 SGHRS and CDR2 YFSETQ. The CDR3 is 15 residues long. The CDR3 loop is CASSMDAAPVDTQYF. The CDR3 DNA is TGCGCCAGCAGCATGGATGCGGCCCCGGTAGATACGCAGTATTTT.

The rearrangement uses TRBV7-8 and TRBJ1-3; D gene unclear. Germline CDR1 reads SGHVS; CDR2 reads FQNEAQ. The germline V and J ends were trimmed by 1 base and 4 bases, with 8 bases remaining between them. This CDR3 is built from 14 residues. CDR3 sequence (DNA): TGTGCCAGCAGCTTAGGAACCGACGGAAACACCATATATTTT. It specifies CASSLGTDGNTIYF.

This clone has only one observation. V and J are TRBV30 and TRBJ1-6, with D possibly TRBD1 on 6 matching bases. V was trimmed by 2 bases and J by 10 bases, leaving 12 bases between them. CDR3 length equals 13 residues. Germline V CDR1 and CDR2: GTSNPN, SVGIG (reference sequence). CDR3 loop: CAWSSGANSPLHF. The CDR3 region has the DNA TGTGCCTGGAGTTCGGGGGCCAACTCACCCCTCCACTTT.

This chain links TRBV2 with TRBJ2-5; 7 bases map to TRBD2. Germline loops: CDR1 SNHLY, CDR2 FYNNEI. The ends lost 2 bases at V and 0 bases at J; junction bases unmatched: 3. This CDR3 contains 15 residues. The DNA for the CDR3 is TGTGCCAGCAGTGAAAGGAGCGGGGACCAAGAGACCCAGTACTTC. It yields the protein CASSERSGDQETQYF.

This clone is a singleton in its sample. The chain has TRBV19 and TRBJ1-5; D is ambiguous. The length of the CDR3 is 13 residues. V dropped 5 bases and J dropped 8 bases, with 13 bases sitting between them. The germline V gene has CDR1 LNHDA and CDR2 SQIVND (reference sequence). CDR3 sequence: CASSLLTQEPQHF. The CDR3 nucleotides are TGTGCCAGTAGTCTTCTGACTCAGGAGCCCCAGCATTTT.

The chain uses TRBV27 and TRBJ1-5; D might be TRBD1 (6 bases). The CDR3 has 16 amino acids. Trimming left V 4 bases short and J 2 bases short, with 15 bases between. Germline CDR1 reads MNHEY; CDR2 reads SMNVEV (reference sequence). The CDR3 sequence: CASSSDRRKRNQPQHF. CDR3 nucleotides: TGTGCCAGCAGTTCGGACAGAAGAAAGCGCAATCAGCCCCAGCATTTT.

V is TRBV5-1 and J is TRBJ2-2; D is possibly TRBD1 or TRBD2 (5 bases each). Per the germline V gene, CDR1 is SGHRS and CDR2 is YFSETQ. The V and J ends lost 7 bases and 3 bases respectively, with 10 bases between them. The length of the CDR3 is 13 residues. CDR3 DNA sequence: TGCGCCAGCGGGGACGAACACACCGGGGAGCTGTTTTTT. Translating gives CASGDEHTGELFF.

This chain's CDR3 is CAWRRGSGELFF. The CDR3 nucleotides are TGTGCCTGGAGGAGAGGATCCGGGGAGCTGTTTTTT. V and J are TRBV30 and TRBJ2-2; D uncertain. The germline CDR1 and CDR2 sequences are GTSNPN and SVGIG (reference sequence). Trimming removed 3 bases from V and 6 bases from J, with 8 bases in between. CDR3 size: 12 residues. The entire variable domain, with the rest obtained from reference TRBV30 and TRBJ2-2, is as follows: SQTIHQWPATLVQPVGSPLSLECTVEGTSNPNLYWYRQAAGRGLQLLFYSVGIGQISSEVPQNLSASRPQDRQFILSSKKLLLSDSGFYLCAWRRGSGELFFGEGSRLTVL.

This chain connects TRBV27 to TRBJ1-1; no clear D. The ends were cut back, 3 bases at V and 0 bases at J, with 11 bases in the middle. Germline V CDR1 and CDR2: MNHEY, SMNVEV (reference sequence). The CDR3 length is 15 residues. CDR3 in DNA: TGTGCCAGCAGTTTCCGGGGATACGTGAACACTGAAGCTTTCTTT. Protein sequence: CASSFRGYVNTEAFF.

The chain links TRBV5-1 to TRBJ2-3, with TRBD2 as a possible D gene (6 bases). V gave up 4 bases and J gave up 0 bases, with 18 bases separating them. The CDR3 is made up of 17 amino acids. Per germline, CDR1 SGHRS and CDR2 YFSETQ. CDR3 bases: TGCGCCAGCAGCCTAACCGGGAGAGAGACTAGCACAGATACGCAGTATTTT. The encoded protein is CASSLTGRETSTDTQYF.

The chain employs TRBV10-3 and TRBJ1-1; D uncertain. The CDR3 runs 13 residues. V lost 4 bases, J lost 1 base, and 7 bases lay in between. Germline CDR1 ENHRY, CDR2 SYGVKD. CDR3 DNA: TGTGCCATCAGTGTAGGGCAGAACACTGAAGCTTTCTTT. This encodes CAISVGQNTEAFF.

This clone was observed once. The chain links TRBV9 to TRBJ2-1; the match to TRBD2 covers 10 bases. Germline CDR1 reads SGDLS; CDR2 reads YYNGEE. After removal of 4 bases from V and 6 bases from J, the junction contained 7 bases not matched to a gene. The CDR3 length is 15 residues. The CDR3 nucleotides are TGTGCCAGCAGCACAACTAGCGGGAAATCCAATGAGCAGTTCTTC. Amino acids: CASSTTSGKSNEQFF.

The chain recombines TRBV7-2 with TRBJ1-1; possibly TRBD1 for D (6 bases). V lost 5 bases and J 3 bases, leaving 13 bases between the germline ends. The germline V gene has CDR1 SGHTA and CDR2 FQGNSA. The CDR3 is made up of 14 amino acids. CDR3 in amino acids: CASSPNREYTEAFF. The CDR3 nucleotides read TGTGCCAGCAGCCCGAACAGGGAGTACACTGAAGCTTTCTTT. Drawing the rest from reference TRBV7-2 and TRBJ1-1, the complete variable domain is GAGVSQSPSNKVTEKGKDVELRCDPISGHTALYWYRQSLGQGLEFLIYFQGNSAPDKSGLPSDRFSAERTGGSVSTLTIQRTQQEDSAVYLCASSPNREYTEAFFGQGTRLTVV.

Of note for this clone: This specimen includes other DNA sequences encoding the same CDR3. The chain combines TRBV5-1 with TRBJ1-5; 9 bases map to TRBD1. The junction had 1 base not matched to a gene; V was cut back by 2 bases and J by 1 base. Looked up from germline, CDR1 is SGHRS and CDR2 is YFSETQ. CDR3 length: 15 amino acids. As DNA, the CDR3 is TGCGCCAGCAGCTTAACAGGGGGCAGCAATCAGCCCCAGCATTTT. It specifies CASSLTGGSNQPQHF.